This record covers a single T cell receptor (beta chain). What it binds is not known. This entry comes from a study of T cells in tumors after PD-1 blockade. Overall study context: Each patient got pembrolizumab 200 mg every 3 weeks or cemiplimab 350 mg every 2 weeks. Peripheral blood samples averaged 36,536 unique clonotypes and about 120,000 templates.

V lost 1 base, J lost 2 bases, and 6 bases lay in between. CDR3 length equals 14 residues. The germline gives CDR1 SEHNR, CDR2 FQNEAQ (reference sequence). Findings of the study overall: About 40% of tumor TCR clonotypes were also found in blood.

Method: immunoSEQ multiplex PCR; TCRdb's copy keeps in-frame clones and lacks some. The data show 60,000 to 65,000 clones, roughly 70% seen once. The clonotype originates from a human donor with basal cell carcinoma. This specimen consisted of PBMCs, obtained after anti-PD-1 treatment. This rearrangement joins TRBV7-9 to TRBJ1-5; D is undetermined. CDR3: CASSLVGGNQPQHF. CDR3 sequence (DNA): TGTGCCAGCAGCTTAGTCGGGGGCAATCAGCCCCAGCATTTT.